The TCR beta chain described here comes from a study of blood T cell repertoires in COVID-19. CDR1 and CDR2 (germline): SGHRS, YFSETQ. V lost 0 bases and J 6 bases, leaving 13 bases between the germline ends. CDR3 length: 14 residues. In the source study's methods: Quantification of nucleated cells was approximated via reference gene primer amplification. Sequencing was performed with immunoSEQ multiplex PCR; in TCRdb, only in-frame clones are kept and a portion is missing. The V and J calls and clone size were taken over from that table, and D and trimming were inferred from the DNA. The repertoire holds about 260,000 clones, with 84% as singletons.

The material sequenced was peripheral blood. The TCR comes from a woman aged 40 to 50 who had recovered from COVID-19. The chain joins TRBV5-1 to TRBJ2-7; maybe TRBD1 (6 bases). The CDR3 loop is CASSLGYRAGEQYF. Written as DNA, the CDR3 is TGCGCCAGCAGCTTGGGCTACAGGGCAGGCGAGCAGTACTTC.